This T cell receptor (beta chain) was recorded in a study of blood T cell repertoires in COVID-19. CDR3 length: 14 residues. Germline V gives CDR1 SGHKS, CDR2 YYEKEE (reference sequence). V trimming: 0 bases; J trimming: 5 bases; junction bases outside the gene matches: 3. TCRdb's copy holds only in-frame clones and misses some; the assay was immunoSEQ multiplex PCR. Of around 250,000 clones in the sample, approximately 82% were seen once. Sequencing was carried out using peripheral blood. The chain couples TRBV5-5 to TRBJ1-2; 8 bases are shared with TRBD1. This TCR was sampled from a man aged 80 or over with acute or convalescent COVID-19. In DNA, the CDR3 is TGTGCCAGCAGCTTGGCTACAGGGGGGTATGGCTACACCTTC. Protein product: CASSLATGGYGYTF. Drawing the rest from reference TRBV5-5 and TRBJ1-2, the complete variable domain is DAGVTQSPTHLIKTRGQQVTLRCSPISGHKSVSWYQQVLGQGPQFIFQYYEKEERGRGNFPDRFSARQFPNYSSELNVNALLLGDSALYLCASSLATGGYGYTFGSGTRLTVV.